These 13 T cell receptor beta chains were all obtained from the same sample, sequenced in a study of blood T cell repertoires in COVID-19. Repertoires were generated with immunoSEQ multiplex PCR, while TCRdb's copy carries only in-frame clones and drops some. Here the sample spans around 230,000 clones, 75% to 90% being singletons. The sample consisted of PBMCs or T cells enriched from blood (not recorded which). The receptors come from a middle-aged woman with acute COVID-19.

The chain is built from TRBV5-1 and TRBJ2-7, with TRBD2 matching over 10 bases. The CDR3 runs 15 residues. Germline V gene lookup returns CDR1 SGHRS and CDR2 YFSETQ. V lost 0 bases, J lost 6 bases, and 6 bases stayed unmatched. CDR3 nucleotide sequence: TGCGCCAGCAGCTTGGGGGCTAGCGGGAGTTTCGAGCAGTACTTC. Protein sequence: CASSLGASGSFEQYF.

The rearrangement joins TRBV28 to TRBJ2-5, with TRBD2 identical over 11 bases. Looked up from germline, CDR1 is MDHEN and CDR2 is SYDVKM. After removal of 5 bases from V and 0 bases from J, the junction contained 2 bases not matched to a gene. The CDR3 covers 15 residues. CDR3 bases: TGTGCCAGCAGTCAGGGACTAGCGGACCAAGAGACCCAGTACTTC. Protein product: CASSQGLADQETQYF.

The genes are TRBV21-1 and TRBJ2-7; the table's D call TRBD1 went unverified against the DNA. TRBV21-1 is tagged as a pseudogene. There are 13 residues in the CDR3. The CDR3 DNA sequence: TGTGCCAGCAGCAGGGACAGTAATTACGAGCAGTACTTC. Translating gives CASSRDSNYEQYF.

This sequence joins TRBV5-4 and TRBJ1-1; 8 bases are a match to TRBD1. After removal of 4 bases from V and 0 bases from J, the junction contained 5 bases not matched to a gene. The CDR3 has 15 residues. Germline V gene sequence: CDR1 SGHNT, CDR2 YYREEE (reference sequence). The CDR3 region is CASSLQTGVNTEAFF. The CDR3 bases are TGTGCCAGCAGCCTACAGACAGGGGTGAACACTGAAGCTTTCTTT.

J is TRBJ2-5 and V is TRBV13, with TRBD1 as a possible D gene (6 bases). Germline CDR1 PRHDT, CDR2 FYEKMQ (reference sequence). The CDR3 loop spans 12 amino acids. Trimming pared 5 bases from V and 5 bases from J, leaving 9 bases between. CDR3 loop: CASSGQGETQYF. For the CDR3, the DNA is TGTGCCAGCAGCGGCCAGGGGGAGACCCAGTACTTC.

This clone was seen a few times. The J gene is TRBJ1-5, the V gene TRBV5-1; D gene ambiguous. The germline V gene has CDR1 SGHRS and CDR2 YFSETQ. The CDR3 totals 15 residues. Deletions cut 0 bases from V and 0 bases from J, with 7 bases between. CDR3 in amino acids: CASSLDGSSNQPQHF. CDR3 coding DNA: TGCGCCAGCAGCTTGGATGGCAGTAGCAATCAGCCCCAGCATTTT.

The chain has TRBV18 and TRBJ2-1; D remains ambiguous. V lost 3 bases, J lost 6 bases, and 6 bases lay in between. CDR1 and CDR2 from the germline V gene are KGHSH and LQKENI. The CDR3 loop spans 12 amino acids. The CDR3 DNA follows: TGTGCCAGCTCACCCACACCCAATGAGCAGTTCTTC. Translating it yields CASSPTPNEQFF.

CDR3 DNA sequence: TGTGCCAGCAGCCTAGGTAGAAAGGAGACCCAGTACTTC. This gives the protein CASSLGRKETQYF. The J gene is TRBJ2-5, the V gene TRBV12-3 or TRBV12-4; D uncertain. The CDR3 has 13 amino acids. The ends were cut back, 6 bases at V and 5 bases at J, with 13 bases in the middle.

In this sample, this clone turned up once. This chain joins TRBV4-1 and TRBJ1-1; D is possibly TRBD1 (5 bases). The CDR3 totals 13 residues. Germline values: CDR1 MGHRA, CDR2 YSYEKL. The V end was cut by 3 bases, the J end by 5 bases, with 10 bases between. This CDR3 reads CASSHSGGTEAFF. CDR3 coding DNA: TGCGCCAGCAGCCATTCCGGGGGGACTGAAGCTTTCTTT.

This chain connects TRBV7-8 to TRBJ2-4; tentative D call: TRBD2 (6 bases). With 5 bases removed from V and 8 bases from J, the gap between germline ends came to 13 bases. The CDR3 is 13 amino acids. Germline CDR1 SGHVS, CDR2 FQNEAQ. Here the CDR3 reads CASSGPGAYIQYF. The CDR3, as DNA: TGTGCCAGCAGCGGACCGGGAGCCTACATTCAGTACTTC.

V and J are TRBV19 and TRBJ1-5; 8 positions agree with TRBD1. V shed 7 bases and J 6 bases; nucleotides not matched to a gene: 11. The CDR3 loop spans 15 amino acids. Germline CDR1 reads LNHDA; CDR2 reads SQIVND (reference sequence). This chain's CDR3 is CASTDRQGAGQPQHF. Written as DNA, the CDR3 is TGTGCCAGTACCGACAGGCAGGGGGCGGGTCAGCCCCAGCATTTT.

J is TRBJ1-4 and V is TRBV24-1; TRBD1 aligns across 7 bases. Germline-derived CDR1 and CDR2 are KGHDR and SFDVKD. This CDR3 region has 15 residues. The J segment lost 4 bases and the V segment lost 2 bases, leaving 3 bases of the junction unmatched. The CDR3 coding sequence is TGTGCCACCAGTGATTCCGGGACAGATAATGAAAAACTGTTTTTT. As protein: CATSDSGTDNEKLFF.

The V gene is TRBV29-1, the J gene TRBJ1-1; 10 positions agree with TRBD1. CDR3 length: 12 residues. V lost 7 bases and J lost 5; bases outside the gene matches: 4. In germline, CDR1 is SQVTM, CDR2 ANQGSEA. The chain's CDR3 is CSGRQGATEAFF. The CDR3 nucleotides are TGCAGCGGGCGACAGGGGGCGACTGAAGCTTTCTTT.